This TCR beta chain was recovered during a study of post-analysis software for immune sequencing data. Study-level background: Several disease courses (relapsing-remitting, secondary progressive and progressive-relapsing) of multiple sclerosis were included. Study-wide results and caveats: In patients, about 5 TRBV segments were more frequent than in controls, with TRBV5-6, TRBV5-1 and TRBV20-1 among them.

Germline assignment: CDR1 SEHNR and CDR2 FQNEAQ (reference sequence). This CDR3 region has 16 residues. Of note for this clonotype: No antigen is known for it.

TCR beta cDNA libraries included unique molecular identifiers. TCRdb re-called the PCR reads with MiXCR, one entry per CDR3 protein. The table shows roughly 670,000 distinct CDR3 sequences, with around 64% occurring only once. The TCR comes from a girl aged 2 to 9 with multiple sclerosis. The source material was blood. The V gene is TRBV7-9, the J gene TRBJ2-4, with 9 bases aligning to TRBD2. The DNA end is more similar to TRBJ2-7, so the J call may be wrong. The CDR3 nucleotides read TGTGCCAGCAGCTTAGCACGTACTAGCGGGCACTACGAGCAGTACTTC. This sequence encodes CASSLARTSGHYEQYF.